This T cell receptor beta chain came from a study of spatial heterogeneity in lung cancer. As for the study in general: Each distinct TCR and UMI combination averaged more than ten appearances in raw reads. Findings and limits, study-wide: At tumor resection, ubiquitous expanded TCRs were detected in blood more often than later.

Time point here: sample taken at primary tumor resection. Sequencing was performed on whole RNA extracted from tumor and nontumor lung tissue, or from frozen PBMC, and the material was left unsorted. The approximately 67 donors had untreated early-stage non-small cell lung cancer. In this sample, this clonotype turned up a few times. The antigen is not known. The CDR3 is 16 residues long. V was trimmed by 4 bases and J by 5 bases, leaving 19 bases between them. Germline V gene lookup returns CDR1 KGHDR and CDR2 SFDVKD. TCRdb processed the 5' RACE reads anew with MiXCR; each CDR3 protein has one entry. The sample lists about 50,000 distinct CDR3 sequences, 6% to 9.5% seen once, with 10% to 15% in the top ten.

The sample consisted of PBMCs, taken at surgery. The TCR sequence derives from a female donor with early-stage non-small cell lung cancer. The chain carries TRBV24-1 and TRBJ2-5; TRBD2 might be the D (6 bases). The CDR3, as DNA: TGTGCCACCAGTGAGAACGGGGGACCGGCTGCGGAGACCCAGTACTTC. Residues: CATSENGGPAAETQYF.